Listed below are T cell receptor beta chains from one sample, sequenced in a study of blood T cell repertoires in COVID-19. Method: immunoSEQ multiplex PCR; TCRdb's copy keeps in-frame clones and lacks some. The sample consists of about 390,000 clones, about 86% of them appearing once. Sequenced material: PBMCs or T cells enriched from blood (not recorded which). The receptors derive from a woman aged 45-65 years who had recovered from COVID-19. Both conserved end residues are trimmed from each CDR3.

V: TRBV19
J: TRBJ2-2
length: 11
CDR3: ASSIRVTGELF

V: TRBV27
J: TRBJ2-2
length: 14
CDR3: ASSLRGQINTGELF

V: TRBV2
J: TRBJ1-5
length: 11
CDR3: ASSEAERLPQH

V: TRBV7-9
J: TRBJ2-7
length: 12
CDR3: ASSSGTGIYEQY

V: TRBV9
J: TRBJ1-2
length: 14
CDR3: ASSPTGASGGNGYT

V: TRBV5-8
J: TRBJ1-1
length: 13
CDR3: ASSFMGLRNTEAF

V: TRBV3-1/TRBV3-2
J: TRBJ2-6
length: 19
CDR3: ASSQDRGGTASSSGANVLT

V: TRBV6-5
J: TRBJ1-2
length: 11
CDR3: ASSSAGFAGYT

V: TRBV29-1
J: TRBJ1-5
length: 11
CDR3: SVDVGGNQPQH

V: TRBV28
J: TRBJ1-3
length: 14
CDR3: ASSSPRTDSGNTIY

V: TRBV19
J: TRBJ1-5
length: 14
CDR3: ARDTGGRHRNQPQH

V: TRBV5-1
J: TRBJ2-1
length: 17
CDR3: ASSLNPGLAGGSKNEQF

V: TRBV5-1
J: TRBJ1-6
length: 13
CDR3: ASSLYSGTRSPLH

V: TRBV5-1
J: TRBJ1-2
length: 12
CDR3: ASSPAAVDYGYT

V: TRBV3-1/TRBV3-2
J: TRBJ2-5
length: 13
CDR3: ASSRYRDREETQY

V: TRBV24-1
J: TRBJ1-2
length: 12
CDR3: ATSDDDRNYGYT

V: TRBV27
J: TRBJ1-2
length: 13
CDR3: ASSSAAGGDYGYT

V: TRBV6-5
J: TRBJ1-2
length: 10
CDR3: ASTGTYYGYT

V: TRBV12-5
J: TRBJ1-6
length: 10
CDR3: ASGQGNSPLH

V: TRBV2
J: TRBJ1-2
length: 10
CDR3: ARSTANYGYT

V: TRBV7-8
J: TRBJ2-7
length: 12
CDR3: ASSKRGLYYEQY

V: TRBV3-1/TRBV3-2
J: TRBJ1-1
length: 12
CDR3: ASSRLNRNTEAF

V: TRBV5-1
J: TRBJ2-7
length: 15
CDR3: ASSLGGSGGGAHEQY

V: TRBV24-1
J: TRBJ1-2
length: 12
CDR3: ATSGGGPLYGYT

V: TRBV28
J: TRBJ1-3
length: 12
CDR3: ASSPQGTGNTIY

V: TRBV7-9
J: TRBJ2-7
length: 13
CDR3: ASSPRQGFLDEQY

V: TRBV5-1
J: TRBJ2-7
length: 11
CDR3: ASTQDNNYEQY

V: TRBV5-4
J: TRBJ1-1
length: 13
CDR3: ASSFDRGPGTEAF

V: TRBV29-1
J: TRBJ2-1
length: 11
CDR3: SVDQVTYNEQF

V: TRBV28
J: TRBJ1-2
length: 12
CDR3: ASSSRQGIYGYT

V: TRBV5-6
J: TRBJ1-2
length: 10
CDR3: ASSVTDYGYT

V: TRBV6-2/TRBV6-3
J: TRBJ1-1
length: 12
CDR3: ASSTSRHHTEAF

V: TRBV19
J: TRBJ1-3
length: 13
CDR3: ASLPLTASGNTIY

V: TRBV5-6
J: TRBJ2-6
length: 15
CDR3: ASSLAATASGANVLT

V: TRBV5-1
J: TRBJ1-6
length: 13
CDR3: ASSLAVDRNSPLH

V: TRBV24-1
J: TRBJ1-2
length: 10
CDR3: ATSDGLYGYT

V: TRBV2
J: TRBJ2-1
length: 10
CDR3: ASGRGGGEQF

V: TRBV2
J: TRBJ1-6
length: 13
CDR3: ASSVIDLAESPLH

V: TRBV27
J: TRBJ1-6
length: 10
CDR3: ASSPLNSPLH

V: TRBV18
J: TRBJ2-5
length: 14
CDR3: ASSPLMQDSQETQY

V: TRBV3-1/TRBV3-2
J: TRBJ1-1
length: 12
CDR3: ASSQHRGNTEAF

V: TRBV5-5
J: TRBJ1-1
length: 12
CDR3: ASSPTGRDIEAF

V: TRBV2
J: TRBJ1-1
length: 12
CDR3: ASSRDRGIYEAF

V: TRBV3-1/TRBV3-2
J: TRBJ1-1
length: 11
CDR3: ASSPNRGAEAF

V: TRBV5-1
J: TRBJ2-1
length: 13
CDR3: ASSPSTRGSNEQF

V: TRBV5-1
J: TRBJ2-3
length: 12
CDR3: ASGQGSSTDTQY

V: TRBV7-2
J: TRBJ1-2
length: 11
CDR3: ASSLAGLNGYT

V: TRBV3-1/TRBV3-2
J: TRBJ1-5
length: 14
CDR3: ASSLGGTKYNQPQH

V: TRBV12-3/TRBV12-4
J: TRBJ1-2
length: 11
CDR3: ASGEDRGYGYT

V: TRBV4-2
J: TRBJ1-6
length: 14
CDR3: ASSHTGGTGDSPLH

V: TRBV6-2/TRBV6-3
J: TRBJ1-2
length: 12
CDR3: ASSQGAENYGYT

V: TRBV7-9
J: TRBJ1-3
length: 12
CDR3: ASELQGLGNTIY

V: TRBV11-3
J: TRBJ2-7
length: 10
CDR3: ASSLESGEQY

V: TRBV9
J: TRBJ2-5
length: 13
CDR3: ASSVADFIQETQY